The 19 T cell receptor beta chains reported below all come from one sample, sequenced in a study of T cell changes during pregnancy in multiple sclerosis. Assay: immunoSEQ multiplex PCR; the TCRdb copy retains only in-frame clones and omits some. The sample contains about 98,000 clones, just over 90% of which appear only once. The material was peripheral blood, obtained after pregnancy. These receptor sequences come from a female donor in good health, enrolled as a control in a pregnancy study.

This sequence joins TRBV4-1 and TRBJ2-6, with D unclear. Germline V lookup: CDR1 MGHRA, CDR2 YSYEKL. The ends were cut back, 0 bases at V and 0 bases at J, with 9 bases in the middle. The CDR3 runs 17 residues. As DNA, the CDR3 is TGCGCCAGCAGCCAAGACGGTTCAATCTCTGGGGCCAACGTCCTGACTTTC. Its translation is CASSQDGSISGANVLTF.

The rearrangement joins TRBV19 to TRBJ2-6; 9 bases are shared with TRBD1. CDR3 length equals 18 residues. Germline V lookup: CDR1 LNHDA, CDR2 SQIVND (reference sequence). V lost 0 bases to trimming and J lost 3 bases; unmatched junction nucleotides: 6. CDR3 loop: CASSIDPQGAGGANVLTF. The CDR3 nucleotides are TGTGCCAGTAGTATAGACCCACAGGGGGCTGGTGGGGCCAACGTCCTGACTTTC.

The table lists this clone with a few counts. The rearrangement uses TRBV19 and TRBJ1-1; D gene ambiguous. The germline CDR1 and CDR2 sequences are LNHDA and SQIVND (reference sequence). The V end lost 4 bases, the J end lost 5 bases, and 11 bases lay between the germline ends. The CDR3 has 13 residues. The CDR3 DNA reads TGTGCCAGTAGTACCCTTCGCCGGACTGAAGCTTTCTTT. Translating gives CASSTLRRTEAFF. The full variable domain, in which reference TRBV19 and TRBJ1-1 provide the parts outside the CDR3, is DGGITQSPKYLFRKEGQNVTLSCEQNLNHDAMYWYRQDPGQGLRLIYYSQIVNDFQKGDIAEGYSVSREKKESFPLTVTSAQKNPTAFYLCASSTLRRTEAFFGQGTRLTVV.

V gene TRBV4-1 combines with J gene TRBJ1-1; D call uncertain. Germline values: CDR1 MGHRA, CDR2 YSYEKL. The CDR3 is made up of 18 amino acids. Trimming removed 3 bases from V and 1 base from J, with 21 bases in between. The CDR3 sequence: CASSQVPIIRGGNTEAFF. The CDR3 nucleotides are TGCGCCAGCAGCCAGGTCCCTATCATCAGAGGCGGGAACACTGAAGCTTTCTTT.

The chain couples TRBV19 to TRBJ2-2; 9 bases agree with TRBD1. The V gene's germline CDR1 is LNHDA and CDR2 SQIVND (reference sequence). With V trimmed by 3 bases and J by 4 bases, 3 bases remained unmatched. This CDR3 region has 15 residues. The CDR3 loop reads CASSMEDRGTGELFF. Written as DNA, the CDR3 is TGTGCCAGTAGTATGGAGGACAGGGGCACCGGGGAGCTGTTTTTT.

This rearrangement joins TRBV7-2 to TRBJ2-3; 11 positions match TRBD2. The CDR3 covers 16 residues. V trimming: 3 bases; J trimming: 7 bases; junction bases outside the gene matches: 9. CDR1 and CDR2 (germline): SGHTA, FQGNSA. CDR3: CASSFDSGRASNTQYF. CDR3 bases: TGTGCCAGCAGCTTCGATAGCGGGAGGGCCTCGAATACGCAGTATTTT.

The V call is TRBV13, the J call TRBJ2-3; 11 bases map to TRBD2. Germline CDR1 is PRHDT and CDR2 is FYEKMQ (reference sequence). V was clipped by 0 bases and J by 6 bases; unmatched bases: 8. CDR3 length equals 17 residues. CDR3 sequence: CASSLGRASGGMDTQYF. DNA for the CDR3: TGTGCCAGCAGCTTAGGCCGGGCTAGCGGGGGGATGGATACGCAGTATTTT.

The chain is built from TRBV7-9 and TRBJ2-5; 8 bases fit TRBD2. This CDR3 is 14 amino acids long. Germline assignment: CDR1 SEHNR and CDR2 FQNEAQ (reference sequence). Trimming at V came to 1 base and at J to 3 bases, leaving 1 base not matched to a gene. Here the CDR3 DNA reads TGTGCCAGCAGCTTAGTCGGGGGGGAAGAGACCCAGTACTTC. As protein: CASSLVGGEETQYF.

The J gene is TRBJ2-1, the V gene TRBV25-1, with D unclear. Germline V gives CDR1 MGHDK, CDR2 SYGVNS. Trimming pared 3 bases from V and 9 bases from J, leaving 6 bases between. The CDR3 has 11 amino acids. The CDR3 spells CASSERLEQFF. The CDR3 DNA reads TGTGCCAGCAGTGAGCGCCTTGAGCAGTTCTTC.

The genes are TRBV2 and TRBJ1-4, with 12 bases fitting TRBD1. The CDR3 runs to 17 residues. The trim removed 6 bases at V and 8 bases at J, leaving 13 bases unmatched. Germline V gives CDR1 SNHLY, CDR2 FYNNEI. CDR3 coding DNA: TGTGCCAGCAGCGAATACTATGGGACAGGGGGCGGGGAAAAACTGTTTTTT. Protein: CASSEYYGTGGGEKLFF.

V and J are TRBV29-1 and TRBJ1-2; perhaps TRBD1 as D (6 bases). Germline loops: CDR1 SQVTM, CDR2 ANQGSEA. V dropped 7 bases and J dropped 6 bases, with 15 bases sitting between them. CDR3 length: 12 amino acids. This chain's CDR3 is CSAQISGDGYTF. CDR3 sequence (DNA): TGCAGCGCCCAAATTTCAGGGGATGGCTACACCTTC.

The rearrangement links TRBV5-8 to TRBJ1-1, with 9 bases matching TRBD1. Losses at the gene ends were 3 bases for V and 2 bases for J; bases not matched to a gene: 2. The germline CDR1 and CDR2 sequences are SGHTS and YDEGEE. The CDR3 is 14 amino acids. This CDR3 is CASSSGQGNTEAFF. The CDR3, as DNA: TGTGCCAGCAGCTCGGGACAGGGCAACACTGAAGCTTTCTTT. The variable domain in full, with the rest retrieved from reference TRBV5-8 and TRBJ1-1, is EAGVTQSPTHLIKTRGQQATLRCSPISGHTSVYWYQQALGLGLQFLLWYDEGEERNRGNFPPRFSGRQFPNYSSELNVNALELEDSALYLCASSSGQGNTEAFFGQGTRLTVV.

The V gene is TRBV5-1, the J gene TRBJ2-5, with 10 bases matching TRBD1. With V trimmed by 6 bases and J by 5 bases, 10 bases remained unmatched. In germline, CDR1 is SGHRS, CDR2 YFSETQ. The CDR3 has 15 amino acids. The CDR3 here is CASTRGDRGSETQYF. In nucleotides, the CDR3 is TGCGCCAGCACTCGCGGGGACAGGGGTTCGGAGACCCAGTACTTC.

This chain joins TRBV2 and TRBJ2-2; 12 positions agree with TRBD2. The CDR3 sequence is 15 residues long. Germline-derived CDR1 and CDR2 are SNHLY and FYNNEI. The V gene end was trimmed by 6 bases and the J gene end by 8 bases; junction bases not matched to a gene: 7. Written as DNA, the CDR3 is TGTGCCAGCAGGCAGACTAGCGGGAGTAGGGGGGAGCTGTTTTTT. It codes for CASRQTSGSRGELFF.

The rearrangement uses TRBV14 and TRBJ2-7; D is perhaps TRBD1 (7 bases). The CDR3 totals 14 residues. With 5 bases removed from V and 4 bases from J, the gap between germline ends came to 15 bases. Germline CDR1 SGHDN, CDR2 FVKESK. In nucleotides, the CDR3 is TGTGCCAGCAGCTACACAGGGGACTTTTACGAGCAGTACTTC. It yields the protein CASSYTGDFYEQYF.

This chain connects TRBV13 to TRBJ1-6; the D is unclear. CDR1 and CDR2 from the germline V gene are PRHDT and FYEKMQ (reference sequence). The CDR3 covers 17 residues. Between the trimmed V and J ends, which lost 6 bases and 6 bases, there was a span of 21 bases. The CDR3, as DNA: TGTGCCAGCAGTTTTGCCCCAGAAGGCGGATTTAATTCACCCCTCCACTTT. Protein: CASSFAPEGGFNSPLHF.

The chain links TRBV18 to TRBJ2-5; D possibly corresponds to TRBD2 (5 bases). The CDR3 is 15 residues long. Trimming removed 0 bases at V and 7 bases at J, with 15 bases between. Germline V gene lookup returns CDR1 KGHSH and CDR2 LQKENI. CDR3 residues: CASSPPSQRAGTQYF. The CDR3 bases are TGTGCCAGCTCACCACCGTCACAACGGGCGGGGACCCAGTACTTC.

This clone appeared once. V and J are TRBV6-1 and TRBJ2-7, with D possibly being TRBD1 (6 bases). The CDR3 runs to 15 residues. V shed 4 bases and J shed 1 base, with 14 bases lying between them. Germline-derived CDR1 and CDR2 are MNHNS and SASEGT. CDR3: CASSAGQNPSYEQYF. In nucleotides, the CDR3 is TGTGCCAGCAGTGCCGGACAGAATCCGTCCTACGAGCAGTACTTC.

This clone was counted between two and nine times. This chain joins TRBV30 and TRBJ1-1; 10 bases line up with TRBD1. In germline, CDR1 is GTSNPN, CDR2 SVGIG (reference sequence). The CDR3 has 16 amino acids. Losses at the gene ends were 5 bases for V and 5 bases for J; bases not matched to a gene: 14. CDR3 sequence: CAWDRGPSVWRTEAFF. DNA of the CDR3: TGTGCCTGGGACAGGGGGCCTTCTGTTTGGAGGACTGAAGCTTTCTTT.